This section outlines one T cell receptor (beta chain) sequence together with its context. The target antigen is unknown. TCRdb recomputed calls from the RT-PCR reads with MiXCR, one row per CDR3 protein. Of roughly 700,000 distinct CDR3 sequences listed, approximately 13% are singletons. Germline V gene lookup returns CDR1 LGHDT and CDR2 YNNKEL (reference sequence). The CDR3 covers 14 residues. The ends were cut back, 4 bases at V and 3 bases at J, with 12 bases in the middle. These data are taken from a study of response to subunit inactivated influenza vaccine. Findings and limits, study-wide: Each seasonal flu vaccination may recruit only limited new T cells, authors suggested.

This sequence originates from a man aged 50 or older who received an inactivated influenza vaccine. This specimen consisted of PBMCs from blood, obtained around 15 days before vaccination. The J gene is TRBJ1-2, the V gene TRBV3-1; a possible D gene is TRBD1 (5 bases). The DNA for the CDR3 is TGTGCCAGCAGCCTCCTAGAGGGGTACTATGGCTACACCTTC. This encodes CASSLLEGYYGYTF.